This T cell receptor (beta chain) was sequenced during a study of T cell repertoires in cytomegalovirus infection. Each CDR3 protein is one row after TCRdb ran MiXCR on the reads. The sample records a few hundred thousand distinct CDR3 sequences, over 20% being singletons. Sequencing input: CD8+ T cells from PBMCs. The TCR originated in a human donor in good health (CMV status not recorded). Some clones in this sample may be carry-over from other donors' samples.

The CDR3 nucleotides read TGCAGCGTTGCCGACATACCAACAGATACGCAGTATTTT. Translating it yields CSVADIPTDTQYF. V gene TRBV29-1 combines with J gene TRBJ2-3; no firm D call. CDR3 length: 13 amino acids. Germline assignment: CDR1 SQVTM and CDR2 ANQGSEA. Trimming cost V 4 bases and J 3 bases, with 11 bases left between them.